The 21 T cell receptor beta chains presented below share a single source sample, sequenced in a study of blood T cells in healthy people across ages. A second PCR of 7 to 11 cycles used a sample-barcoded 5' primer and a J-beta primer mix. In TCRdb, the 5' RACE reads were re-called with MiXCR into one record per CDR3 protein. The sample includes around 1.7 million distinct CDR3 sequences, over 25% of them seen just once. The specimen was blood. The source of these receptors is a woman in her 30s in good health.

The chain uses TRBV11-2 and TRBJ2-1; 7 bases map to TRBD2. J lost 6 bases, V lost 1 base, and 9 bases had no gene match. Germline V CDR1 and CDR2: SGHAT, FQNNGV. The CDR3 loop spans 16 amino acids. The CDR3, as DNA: TGTGCCAGCAGCTTAGTGCGCGGGAGTGGCTCCAATGAGCAGTTCTTC. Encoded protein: CASSLVRGSGSNEQFF.

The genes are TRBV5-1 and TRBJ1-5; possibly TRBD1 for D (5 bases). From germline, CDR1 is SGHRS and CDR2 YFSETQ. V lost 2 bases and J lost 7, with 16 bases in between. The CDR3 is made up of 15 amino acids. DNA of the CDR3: TGCGCCAGCAGCTTAGGACACAACTCCGGACAGCCCCAGCATTTT. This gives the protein CASSLGHNSGQPQHF.

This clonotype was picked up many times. In DNA form, the CDR3 reads TGTGCCAGCAGTTCGGGACTAGCGGCCAATGAGCAGTTCTTC. Amino acid sequence: CASSSGLAANEQFF. This chain uses TRBV12-3 or TRBV12-4 with TRBJ2-1; 11 bases match TRBD2. This CDR3 region has 14 residues. Trimming cost V 4 bases and J 6 bases; bases outside gene matches: 2.

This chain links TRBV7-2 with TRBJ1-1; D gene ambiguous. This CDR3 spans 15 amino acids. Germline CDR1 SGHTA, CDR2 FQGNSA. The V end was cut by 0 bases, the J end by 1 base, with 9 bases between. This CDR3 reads CASSLAGLTNTEAFF. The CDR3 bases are TGTGCCAGCAGCTTAGCAGGGCTGACGAACACTGAAGCTTTCTTT.

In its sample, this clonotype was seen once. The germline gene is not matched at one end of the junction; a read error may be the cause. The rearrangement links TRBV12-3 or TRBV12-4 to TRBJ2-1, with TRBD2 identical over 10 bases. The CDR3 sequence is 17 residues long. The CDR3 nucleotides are TGTGCCAACAGTTTATGGGCTAGCGGGGGCCCCACGAATGAGCAGTTCTTC. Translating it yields CANSLWASGGPTNEQFF.

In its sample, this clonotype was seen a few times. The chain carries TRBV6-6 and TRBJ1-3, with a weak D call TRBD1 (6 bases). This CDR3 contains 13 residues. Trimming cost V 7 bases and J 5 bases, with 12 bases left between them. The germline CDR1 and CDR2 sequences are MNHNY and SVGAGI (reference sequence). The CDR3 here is CASTTGARNTIYF. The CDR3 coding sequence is TGTGCCAGCACCACGGGGGCCAGAAACACCATATATTTT.

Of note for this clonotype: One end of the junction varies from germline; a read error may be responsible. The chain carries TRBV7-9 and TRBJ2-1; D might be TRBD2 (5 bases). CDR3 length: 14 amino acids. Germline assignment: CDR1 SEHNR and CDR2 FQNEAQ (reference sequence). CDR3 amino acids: CVSSLELRVEEQFF. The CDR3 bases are TGTGTCAGCAGCTTGGAACTGAGGGTAGAAGAGCAGTTCTTC.

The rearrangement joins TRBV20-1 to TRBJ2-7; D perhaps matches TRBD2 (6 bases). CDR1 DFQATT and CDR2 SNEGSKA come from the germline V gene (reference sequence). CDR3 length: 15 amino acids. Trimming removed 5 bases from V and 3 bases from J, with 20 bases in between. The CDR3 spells CSASGGGVRNYEQYF. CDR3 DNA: TGCAGTGCTTCCGGAGGAGGGGTTCGCAACTACGAGCAGTACTTC.

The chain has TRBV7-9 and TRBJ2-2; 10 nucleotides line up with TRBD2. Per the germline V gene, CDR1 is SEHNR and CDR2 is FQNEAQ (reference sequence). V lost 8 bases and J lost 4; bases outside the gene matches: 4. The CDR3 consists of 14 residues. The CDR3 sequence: CASGIAGGTGELFF. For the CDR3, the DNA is TGTGCCAGCGGAATAGCGGGAGGCACCGGGGAGCTGTTTTTT.

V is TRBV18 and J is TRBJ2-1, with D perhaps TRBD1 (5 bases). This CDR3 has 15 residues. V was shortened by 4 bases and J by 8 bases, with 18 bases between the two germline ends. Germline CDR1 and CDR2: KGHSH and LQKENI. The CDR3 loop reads CASSQTELHNHEQFF. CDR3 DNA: TGTGCCAGCTCACAGACAGAGCTCCACAACCATGAGCAGTTCTTC. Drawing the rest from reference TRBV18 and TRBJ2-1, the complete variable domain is NAGVMQNPRHLVRRRGQEARLRCSPMKGHSHVYWYRQLPEEGLKFMVYLQKENIIDESGMPKERFSAEFPKEGPSILRIQQVVRGDSAAYFCASSQTELHNHEQFFGPGTRLTVL.

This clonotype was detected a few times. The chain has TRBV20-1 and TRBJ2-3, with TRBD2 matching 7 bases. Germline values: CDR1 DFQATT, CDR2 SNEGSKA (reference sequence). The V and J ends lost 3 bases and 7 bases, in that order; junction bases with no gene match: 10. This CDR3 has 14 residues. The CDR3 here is CSASSASGSYTQYF. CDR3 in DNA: TGCAGTGCTAGTAGCGCTAGCGGAAGCTATACGCAGTATTTT.

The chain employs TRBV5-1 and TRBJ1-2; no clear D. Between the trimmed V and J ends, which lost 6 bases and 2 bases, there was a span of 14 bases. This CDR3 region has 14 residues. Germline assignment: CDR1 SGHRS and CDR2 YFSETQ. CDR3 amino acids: CASTRDGSNYGYTF. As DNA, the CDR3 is TGCGCCAGCACTCGGGATGGGTCCAACTATGGCTACACCTTC.

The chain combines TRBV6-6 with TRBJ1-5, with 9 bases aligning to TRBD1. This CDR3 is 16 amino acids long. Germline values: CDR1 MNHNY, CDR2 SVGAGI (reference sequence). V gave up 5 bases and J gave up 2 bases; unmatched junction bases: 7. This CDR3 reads CASSRADRGGNQPQHF. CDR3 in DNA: TGTGCCAGCAGTCGGGCGGACAGGGGAGGCAATCAGCCCCAGCATTTT.

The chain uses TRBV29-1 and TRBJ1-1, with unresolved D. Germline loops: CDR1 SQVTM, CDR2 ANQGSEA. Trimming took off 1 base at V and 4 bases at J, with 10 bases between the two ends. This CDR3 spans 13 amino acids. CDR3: CSVEGTARTEAFF. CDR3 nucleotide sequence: TGCAGCGTTGAAGGGACCGCCCGCACTGAAGCTTTCTTT. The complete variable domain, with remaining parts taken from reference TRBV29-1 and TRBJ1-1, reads SAVISQKPSRDICQRGTSLTIQCQVDSQVTMMFWYRQQPGQSLTLIATANQGSEATYESGFVIDKFPISRPNLTFSTLTVSNMSPEDSSIYLCSVEGTARTEAFFGQGTRLTVV.

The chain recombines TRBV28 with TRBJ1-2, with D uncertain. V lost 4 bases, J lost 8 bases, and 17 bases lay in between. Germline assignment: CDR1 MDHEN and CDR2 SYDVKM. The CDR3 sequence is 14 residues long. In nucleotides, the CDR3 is TGTGCCAGCAGTTGGGCGACGGCACCGGAAGGCTACACCTTC. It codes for CASSWATAPEGYTF.

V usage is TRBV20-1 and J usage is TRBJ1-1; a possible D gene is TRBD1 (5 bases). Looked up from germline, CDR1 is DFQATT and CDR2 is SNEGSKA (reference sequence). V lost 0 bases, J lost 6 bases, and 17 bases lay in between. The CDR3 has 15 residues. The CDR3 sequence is CSARDLGQGFAEAFF. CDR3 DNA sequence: TGCAGTGCTAGAGATCTTGGGCAGGGATTCGCTGAAGCTTTCTTT.

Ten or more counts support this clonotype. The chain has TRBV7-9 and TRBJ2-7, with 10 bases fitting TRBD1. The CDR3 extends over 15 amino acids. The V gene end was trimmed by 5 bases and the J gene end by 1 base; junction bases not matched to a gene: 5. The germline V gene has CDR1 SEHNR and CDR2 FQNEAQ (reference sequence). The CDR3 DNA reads TGTGCCAGCAGCCGTCTGGGACAGGGGTCCTACGAGCAGTACTTC. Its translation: CASSRLGQGSYEQYF.

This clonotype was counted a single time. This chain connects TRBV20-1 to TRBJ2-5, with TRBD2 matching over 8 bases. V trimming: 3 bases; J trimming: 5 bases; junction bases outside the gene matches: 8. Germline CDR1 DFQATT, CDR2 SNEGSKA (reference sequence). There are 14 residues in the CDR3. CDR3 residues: CSARPAGDWETQYF. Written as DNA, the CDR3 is TGCAGTGCTAGGCCAGCGGGAGATTGGGAGACCCAGTACTTC.

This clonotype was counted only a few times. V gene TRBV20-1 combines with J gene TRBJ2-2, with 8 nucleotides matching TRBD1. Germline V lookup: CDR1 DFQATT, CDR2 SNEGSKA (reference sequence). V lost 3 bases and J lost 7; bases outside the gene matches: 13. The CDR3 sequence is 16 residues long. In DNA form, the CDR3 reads TGCAGTGCTAGTAATCGCGGCAGGGGGCGGAACGGGGAGCTGTTTTTT. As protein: CSASNRGRGRNGELFF.

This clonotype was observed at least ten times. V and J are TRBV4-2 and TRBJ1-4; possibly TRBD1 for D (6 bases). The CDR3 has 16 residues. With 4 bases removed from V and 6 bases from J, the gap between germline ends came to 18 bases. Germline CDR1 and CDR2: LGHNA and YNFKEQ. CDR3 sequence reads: CASSPLAAGADEKLFF. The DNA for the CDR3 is TGTGCCAGCAGCCCACTAGCCGCAGGGGCGGATGAAAAACTGTTTTTT.

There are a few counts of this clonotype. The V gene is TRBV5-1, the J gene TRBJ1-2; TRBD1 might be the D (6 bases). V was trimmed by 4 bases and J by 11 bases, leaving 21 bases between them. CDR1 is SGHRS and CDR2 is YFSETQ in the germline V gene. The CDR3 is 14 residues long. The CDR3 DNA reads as TGCGCCAGCAGCCCGGACCCCGGAGGGGGTGGTTACACCTTC. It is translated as CASSPDPGGGGYTF.